This T cell receptor beta chain comes out of a study of blood T cell repertoires in COVID-19. Generated by immunoSEQ multiplex PCR, the TCRdb table keeps only in-frame clones and is missing some. The sample holds 450,000 to 500,000 clones, about nine tenths seen once. Researchers sorted participants into cohorts using their self-reported clinical history. CDR1 and CDR2 from the germline V gene are SGHRS and YFSETQ. With 0 bases clipped from V and 6 bases from J, the junction kept 5 bases outside the gene matches. CDR3 length: 14 amino acids. In this sample, this clone turned up once. The sequenced sample consisted of PBMCs or T cells enriched from blood (not recorded which). The source is a woman aged 18-35 years who had recovered from COVID-19. This chain links TRBV5-1 with TRBJ1-2, with 7 bases that match TRBD1. The CDR3 DNA reads as TGCGCCAGCAGCTTGGTCCAGGGGGTGGATGGCTACACCTTC. Its protein is CASSLVQGVDGYTF.